The rows below give T cell receptor beta chains drawn from one sample of a study of T cell repertoires in cytomegalovirus infection. Their specific antigens are unknown. MiXCR, run by TCRdb on the reads, gives a single entry per CDR3 protein. The sample records around 570,000 distinct CDR3 sequences, 35% to 50% being singletons. The sample consisted of cultured PBMCs, taken from culture after CMV antigen stimulation. The receptors derive from a human donor in good health (CMV status not recorded). Some clones in this sample may be carry-over from other donors' samples. The CDR3 runs from the conserved cysteine through the conserved F or W. A D gene is named only where the DNA matches it firmly. Expanded clones are given a class, and other clones once, few, many or no size at all.

clone_size	v_call	d_call	cdr3_length	j_call	cdr3_aa	cdr3_nt
.	TRBV6-1	.	11	TRBJ2-1	CASSESQVATF	TGTGCCAGCAGTGAATCCCAAGTTGCAACCTTC
.	TRBV2	.	15	TRBJ2-3	CASSEGMGASDTQYF	TGTGCCAGCAGCGAGGGAATGGGGGCGTCAGATACGCAGTATTTT
.	TRBV4-3	.	14	TRBJ1-6	CASSQAGWDSPLHF	TGCGCCAGCAGCCAGGCCGGGTGGGATTCACCCCTCCACTTT
many	TRBV7-2	TRBD2	15	TRBJ2-2	CASSLLGGVTGELFF	TGTGCCAGCAGCTTATTGGGGGGGGTAACCGGGGAGCTGTTTTTT
.	TRBV20-1	.	11	TRBJ1-1	CSARMNTEAFF	TGCAGTGCTAGGATGAACACTGAAGCTTTCTTT
.	TRBV12-3/TRBV12-4	.	15	TRBJ2-1	CASRNSASSYNEQFF	TGTGCCAGCAGAAATAGCGCGAGCTCCTACAATGAGCAGTTCTTC
few	TRBV11-2	TRBD2	24	TRBJ2-4	CASSLGGYLGTSGRASIAKNIQYF	TGTGCCAGCAGCTTAGGTGGATACTTAGGGACTAGCGGGAGGGCCAGTATAGCCAAAAACATTCAGTACTTC
many	TRBV7-2	.	14	TRBJ2-1	CASSSSGAYNEQFF	TGTGCCAGCAGCTCTTCCGGGGCCTACAATGAGCAGTTCTTC
.	TRBV6-6	TRBD1	13	TRBJ2-7	CASRTTGVYEQYF	TGTGCCAGCAGGACGACAGGGGTCTACGAGCAGTACTTC
few	TRBV6-1	.	13	TRBJ2-7	CASSKRATYEQYF	TGTGCCAGCAGTAAAAGGGCAACCTACGAGCAGTACTTC
few	TRBV7-4	.	16	TRBJ2-7	CASSLISLGSTYEQYF	TGTGCCAGCAGCTTAATTTCGCTTGGGAGTACCTACGAGCAGTACTTC
.	TRBV2	.	12	TRBJ2-7	CASRWDGYEQYF	TGTGCCAGCAGGTGGGACGGCTACGAGCAGTACTTC
few	TRBV7-8	.	15	TRBJ2-7	CASSASRLGLSEQYF	TGTGCCAGCAGCGCCTCCCGGCTGGGGCTAAGCGAGCAGTACTTC
.	TRBV29-1	TRBD2	12	TRBJ2-7	CSAKLAGAEQYF	TGCAGCGCGAAACTAGCGGGAGCCGAGCAGTACTTC
.	TRBV7-2	.	15	TRBJ2-5	CASSWGLSPQETQYF	TGTGCCAGCAGCTGGGGACTGTCCCCCCAAGAGACCCAGTACTTC
few	TRBV4-3	TRBD2	16	TRBJ2-1	CASSQVAGSRDNEQFF	TGCGCCAGCAGCCAAGTAGCGGGAAGCAGGGACAATGAGCAGTTCTTC
.	TRBV6-1	.	17	TRBJ2-7	CASSEPRQINFSYEQYF	TGTGCCAGCAGTGAACCACGGCAGATTAACTTCTCCTACGAGCAGTACTTC
few	TRBV11-2	.	17	TRBJ1-1	CASSLARGAGMDTEAFF	TGTGCCAGCAGCTTAGCCCGAGGGGCGGGGATGGACACTGAAGCTTTCTTT
few	TRBV7-2	TRBD1	15	TRBJ2-3	CASSLAGTATDTQYF	TGTGCCAGCAGCTTAGCAGGGACAGCAACAGATACGCAGTATTTT
many	TRBV6-4	.	13	TRBJ2-3	CASSDSVTDTQYF	TGTGCCAGCAGTGACTCGGTCACAGATACGCAGTATTTT
.	TRBV6-2/TRBV6-3	.	12	TRBJ1-5	CASHTGNQPQHF	TGTGCCAGCCACACAGGCAATCAGCCCCAGCATTTT
.	TRBV7-9	TRBD2	15	TRBJ2-2	CASLFVAGVAGELFF	TGTGCCAGCCTATTCGTAGCGGGGGTCGCCGGGGAGCTGTTTTTT
.	TRBV27	.	15	TRBJ2-2	CASSQSRGATGELFF	TGTGCCAGCAGCCAATCCCGCGGGGCCACCGGGGAGCTGTTTTTT
.	TRBV28	TRBD1	17	TRBJ1-1	CASSPSSGTGENTEAFF	TGTGCCAGCAGTCCCTCGTCGGGGACAGGGGAGAACACTGAAGCTTTCTTT
.	TRBV7-4	.	13	TRBJ2-1	CANSPGGVGEQFF	TGTGCCAACAGCCCAGGCGGGGTGGGTGAGCAGTTCTTC
.	TRBV4-2	.	13	TRBJ2-5	CASSQESQETQYF	TGTGCCAGCAGCCAAGAATCCCAAGAGACCCAGTACTTC
few	TRBV12-5	TRBD2	16	TRBJ2-3	CASGRRLAGGMDTQYF	TGTGCTAGTGGTAGGCGACTAGCGGGGGGCATGGATACGCAGTATTTT
many	TRBV7-2	TRBD2	15	TRBJ2-3	CASSQLAGGLDTQYF	TGTGCCAGCAGCCAACTAGCGGGGGGGCTCGATACGCAGTATTTT
.	TRBV4-3	.	14	TRBJ1-1	CASSQVGGGTEAFF	TGCGCCAGCAGCCAAGTCGGGGGTGGCACTGAAGCTTTCTTT
many	TRBV7-2	.	15	TRBJ1-6	CASSRAGVRSSPLHF	TGTGCCAGCAGCCGGGCGGGGGTGAGGAGTTCACCCCTCCACTTT
few	TRBV11-2	.	16	TRBJ2-1	CASSLGGASVRNEQFF	TGTGCCAGCAGCTTAGGCGGGGCTAGCGTTCGGAATGAGCAGTTCTTC
.	TRBV7-9	.	15	TRBJ1-1	CASSPYRDADTEAFF	TGTGCCAGCAGCCCATACAGGGATGCGGACACTGAAGCTTTCTTT
many	TRBV7-2	.	15	TRBJ1-5	CASSLLGSGNQPQHF	TGTGCCAGCAGCTTATTGGGGTCCGGCAATCAGCCCCAGCATTTT
.	TRBV19	.	15	TRBJ1-5	CASSIWRSDNQPQHF	TGTGCCAGTAGTATATGGAGGTCCGATAATCAGCCCCAGCATTTT
.	TRBV27	.	17	TRBJ1-1	CASRGDTGLVMNTEAFF	TGTGCCAGCCGCGGGGACACCGGATTAGTTATGAACACTGAAGCTTTCTTT
.	TRBV12-3/TRBV12-4	TRBD2	14	TRBJ2-1	CASNAGGPGNEQFF	TGTGCCAGCAACGCGGGAGGGCCTGGCAATGAGCAGTTCTTC
.	TRBV6-2/TRBV6-3	TRBD2	15	TRBJ2-7	CASRRASGGTYEQYF	TGTGCCAGCAGGAGGGCTAGCGGGGGAACCTACGAGCAGTACTTC
.	TRBV20-1	.	16	TRBJ2-5	CSASLVASRGEETQYF	TGCAGTGCTAGCCTCGTGGCCAGCAGGGGGGAAGAGACCCAGTACTTC
.	TRBV7-9	.	15	TRBJ2-5	CASSPFVGGAETQYF	TGTGCCAGCAGCCCTTTTGTAGGGGGGGCGGAGACCCAGTACTTC
.	TRBV12-3/TRBV12-4	.	15	TRBJ2-7	CASSLFAPPANEQYF	TGTGCCAGCAGTTTATTTGCCCCGCCGGCCAACGAGCAGTACTTC
.	TRBV20-1	.	13	TRBJ1-3	CSARRPPGNTIYF	TGCAGTGCTAGACGACCCCCTGGAAACACCATATATTTT
.	TRBV6-2/TRBV6-3	.	19	TRBJ2-1	CASSYRGGIPGDTYNEQFF	TGTGCCAGCAGTTACAGGGGGGGGATACCCGGAGATACTTACAATGAGCAGTTCTTC
many	TRBV7-2	.	13	TRBJ1-5	CASSVDSGQPQHF	TGTGCCAGCAGCGTGGACAGTGGCCAGCCCCAGCATTTT
few	TRBV20-1	TRBD2	15	TRBJ2-3	CSARKSGGAGDTQYF	TGCAGTGCTAGGAAAAGCGGGGGGGCCGGAGATACGCAGTATTTT
.	TRBV7-2	.	20	TRBJ1-1	CASSLAPAGLVSLMNTEAFF	TGTGCCAGCAGCTTAGCCCCGGCAGGGCTCGTCTCTTTAATGAACACTGAAGCTTTCTTT
few	TRBV11-2	.	14	TRBJ2-2	CASSLAVVTGELFF	TGTGCCAGCAGCTTAGCGGTGGTGACCGGGGAGCTGTTTTTT
.	TRBV7-8	.	16	TRBJ1-1	CASSGRGGSPNTEAFF	TGTGCCAGCAGCGGGCGCGGGGGCAGTCCGAACACTGAAGCTTTCTTT
.	TRBV4-1	.	14	TRBJ2-1	CASSQGGKLNEQFF	TGTGCCAGCTCCCAAGGAGGGAAACTGAATGAGCAGTTCTTC
.	TRBV5-1	.	14	TRBJ2-2	CASSLYVDTGELFF	TGCGCCAGCAGCTTGTATGTCGACACCGGGGAGCTGTTTTTT
few	TRBV7-2	.	15	TRBJ1-5	CASSITRDGYQPQHF	TGTGCCAGCAGCATTACGCGGGACGGTTATCAGCCCCAGCATTTT
few	TRBV7-8	.	19	TRBJ2-1	CASSSRDRGLAGGYNEQFF	TGTGCCAGCAGCTCCCGGGACAGGGGGCTAGCGGGAGGGTACAATGAGCAGTTCTTC
.	TRBV28	.	16	TRBJ2-4	CASSFAVIRAKNIQYF	TGTGCCAGCAGTTTTGCCGTCATTCGAGCCAAAAACATTCAGTACTTC
once	TRBV18	.	16	TRBJ2-3	CASSPYIGAGTDTQYF	TGTGCCAGCTCACCATATATTGGGGCGGGCACAGATACGCAGTATTTT
few	TRBV7-9	.	15	TRBJ2-3	CASSGLVSVTDTQYF	TGTGCCAGCAGCGGTTTAGTGTCGGTCACAGATACGCAGTATTTT
few	TRBV7-2	TRBD1	15	TRBJ2-7	CASSKSGTGDYEQYF	TGTGCCAGCAGCAAATCCGGGACAGGCGACTACGAGCAGTACTTC
.	TRBV4-2	TRBD1	15	TRBJ2-7	CASSQVGQGDYEQYF	TGTGCCAGCAGCCAGGTGGGACAGGGGGACTACGAGCAGTACTTC
.	TRBV6-2/TRBV6-3	.	12	TRBJ1-5	CASSTRDWPQHF	TGTGCCAGCAGTACCCGTGATTGGCCCCAGCATTTT
.	TRBV12-3/TRBV12-4	.	13	TRBJ2-7	CASSRGRVVGQYF	TGTGCCAGCAGTCGAGGACGGGTGGTTGGGCAGTACTTC
.	TRBV27	.	13	TRBJ2-2	CASSSGVSGELFF	TGTGCCAGCAGTTCCGGGGTGTCCGGGGAGCTGTTTTTT
.	TRBV10-1	.	15	TRBJ2-2	CASRPDRLSTGELFF	TGCGCCAGCAGGCCAGACCGCTTGAGCACCGGGGAGCTGTTTTTT